The 5 T cell receptor beta chains below come from one sample, sequenced in a study of shared clonotypes between healthy human individuals. TCRdb's copy holds only in-frame clones and misses some; the assay was immunoSEQ multiplex PCR. The sample has approximately 470,000 clones, almost 80% seen once. The specimen sequenced was PBMCs. The receptor set was obtained from a woman in her thirties or forties in good health. Some clones in this sample may be carry-over from other donors' samples.

Remarks on this clone: Other DNA sequences in the sample encode the same CDR3. The chain employs TRBV11-2 and TRBJ1-2; D is ambiguous. From germline, CDR1 is SGHAT and CDR2 FQNNGV. This CDR3 region has 12 residues. V lost 5 bases and J 5 bases, leaving 9 bases between the germline ends. The CDR3 nucleotides are TGTGCCAGCAGCCCCGAAGGGTATGGCTACACCTTC. Its protein product is CASSPEGYGYTF.

Details on this clone: A far more abundant clone sits one base away, making this likely a read error. This rearrangement joins TRBV6-1 to TRBJ2-7; 9 nucleotides line up with TRBD2. Trimming cost V 6 bases and J 5 bases; bases outside gene matches: 11. The germline V gene has CDR1 MNHNS and CDR2 SASEGT. This CDR3 region has 15 residues. Here the CDR3 reads CASSSLSGSSDEQYF. Written as DNA, the CDR3 is TGTGCCAGCAGCAGTCTTAGCGGGAGTTCTGACGAGCAGTACTTC.

Concerning this clone: The same CDR3 can be traced to other DNA sequences in this sample. The chain is built from TRBV5-1 and TRBJ1-2, with 7 bases that match TRBD1. This CDR3 is 13 amino acids long. Germline V gene lookup returns CDR1 SGHRS and CDR2 YFSETQ. The trim removed 0 bases at V and 6 bases at J, leaving 2 bases unmatched. The CDR3 nucleotides read TGCGCCAGCAGCTTGGGCCAGGGGGATGGCTACACCTTC. This translates into CASSLGQGDGYTF. The full variable domain, in which reference TRBV5-1 and TRBJ1-2 provide the parts outside the CDR3, is KAGVTQTPRYLIKTRGQQVTLSCSPISGHRSVSWYQQTPGQGLQFLFEYFSETQRNKGNFPGRFSGRQFSNSRSEMNVSTLELGDSALYLCASSLGQGDGYTFGSGTRLTVV.

This rearrangement joins TRBV7-8 to TRBJ2-1, with 12 bases lining up with TRBD2. The CDR3 loop spans 14 amino acids. Germline V lookup: CDR1 SGHVS, CDR2 FQNEAQ. V shed 4 bases, J shed 8 bases, and the junction held 3 bases outside the gene matches. The CDR3 here is CASSWTSGNDEQFF. As DNA, the CDR3 is TGTGCCAGCAGCTGGACTAGCGGGAACGATGAGCAGTTCTTC.

In the case of this clone: A far larger clone is one nucleotide away, so this likely arose from a read error. The conserved phenylalanine or tryptophan normally closing the CDR3 is absent here, so this likely arose from a read error. The chain links TRBV9 to TRBJ2-2; no firm D call. The CDR3 loop spans 13 amino acids. V shed 4 bases and J shed 2 bases, with 6 bases lying between them. Per germline, CDR1 SGDLS and CDR2 YYNGEE. CDR3 residues: CASSPTNTGELFL. The CDR3 nucleotides read TGTGCCAGCAGCCCTACAAACACCGGGGAGCTGTTTCTT.